A selection of T cell receptor beta chains follows, all from one sample in a study of CD8 T cells in Susac syndrome. TCRdb itself ran the immunoSEQ multiplex PCR reads through MiXCR, one entry per CDR3 protein. The data show 100,000 to 150,000 distinct CDR3 sequences, roughly 80% seen once. Input material: CD8+ T cells from PBMCs. These TCRs come from a human donor with multiple sclerosis. The CDR3 runs from the conserved cysteine through the conserved F or W. D genes are given only for firm matches. Size is stated for part of the rows, as once, few or many counts, or as a class when the clone is expanded.

d_call clone_size j_call v_call cdr3_aa
TRBD1 medium-sized TRBJ1-1 TRBV5-8 CASSLTGEGNTEAFF
TRBD1 . TRBJ1-5 TRBV28 CASIYRGLGNQPQHF
TRBD2 . TRBJ2-1 TRBV12-5 CASGSYTSEPYNEQFF
. . TRBJ1-2 TRBV2 CASSESGGPNYGYTF
. . TRBJ1-5 TRBV27 CASSFGAGAGNQPQHF
TRBD1 once TRBJ1-5 TRBV5-6 CASSIHFGTGYSNQPQHF
TRBD1 few TRBJ2-7 TRBV7-2 CASSSSGQPLEQYF
. . TRBJ1-1 TRBV12-5 CASGFGENTEAFF
. . TRBJ1-2 TRBV4-1 CASSQEYRVNYGYTF
. few TRBJ2-3 TRBV29-1 CSVEVSLGPPDTQYF
TRBD1 once TRBJ1-2 TRBV30 CAWARTGGASGYGYTF
TRBD1 . TRBJ1-4 TRBV19 CASTSTGVGEKLFF
. once TRBJ2-1 TRBV2 CARRQLAYNEQFF
. . TRBJ2-3 TRBV15 CATTDGRIRTDTQYF
. . TRBJ2-2 TRBV6-2/TRBV6-3 CASSYMGAGELFF
. . TRBJ2-6 TRBV7-9 CASSFEGMGANVLTF
TRBD2 . TRBJ2-1 TRBV7-9 CASSLAGSGSLEQFF
. . TRBJ1-3 TRBV7-9 CASSFRGAATAPGNTIYF
. few TRBJ1-5 TRBV6-1 CASSGGLNQPQHF
. few TRBJ1-1 TRBV27 CATGRGGNTEAFF
. . TRBJ2-2 TRBV12-3/TRBV12-4 CASSPSTDRTGELFF
. . TRBJ2-3 TRBV7-9 CASSFSGTDTQYF
. . TRBJ1-5 TRBV27 CASSFGGTIQPQHF
. . TRBJ2-5 TRBV14 CASSQWARREETQYF
TRBD1 . TRBJ1-5 TRBV19 CASNTGVIQPQHF
TRBD2 . TRBJ2-3 TRBV7-9 CASSFMGGSTDTQYF
TRBD2 . TRBJ2-1 TRBV4-2 CASRPTSGGAGEQFF
. . TRBJ1-1 TRBV25-1 CASSESLDTEAFF
. . TRBJ1-1 TRBV7-8 CASSFQANTEAFF